The 4 T cell receptor beta chains reported below all come from one sample, sequenced in a study of identical twins. TCRdb re-called the 5' RACE reads with MiXCR, one entry per CDR3 protein. The profile shows approximately 500,000 distinct CDR3 sequences, 15% of them singletons. These sequences were also reported in another study, on yellow fever vaccine responses in identical twins.

Sequenced material: CD4+ T cells sorted from blood. The receptors come from a young woman in good health.

This clonotype has more than one count but fewer than ten. The V gene is TRBV28, the J gene TRBJ2-7; D is perhaps TRBD2 (5 bases). This CDR3 is built from 16 residues. V lost 6 bases to trimming and J lost 3 bases, with 21 bases between them. The germline CDR1 and CDR2 sequences are MDHEN and SYDVKM. This CDR3 reads CASRLSSTTRGYEQYF. CDR3 bases: TGTGCCAGCAGACTCTCCTCGACTACCCGTGGCTACGAGCAGTACTTC.

This clonotype has only a few counts. The gene calls are TRBV5-1 and TRBJ2-6, with D uncertain. The CDR3 runs 18 residues. Per the germline V gene, CDR1 is SGHRS and CDR2 is YFSETQ. V was pared by 0 bases and J by 0 bases, with 13 bases between. Here the CDR3 reads CASSLEQIRSSGANVLTF. The DNA for the CDR3 is TGCGCCAGCAGCTTGGAACAGATTCGGAGCTCTGGGGCCAACGTCCTGACTTTC.

The rearrangement uses TRBV29-1 and TRBJ2-3; D gene unclear. V gave up 7 bases and J gave up 5 bases, with 16 bases separating them. The length of the CDR3 is 13 residues. The germline V gene has CDR1 SQVTM and CDR2 ANQGSEA. The CDR3 DNA reads as TGCAGCGCAAAAAGCGAGCCGGGAGATACGCAGTATTTT. Translation gives CSAKSEPGDTQYF.

The chain is built from TRBV9 and TRBJ2-2; 10 bases align to TRBD2. CDR1 is SGDLS, CDR2 YYNGEE, per germline. V lost 2 bases and J lost 4; bases outside the gene matches: 5. This CDR3 contains 16 residues. The CDR3 loop reads CASSVSSGSSTGELFF. In DNA, the CDR3 is TGTGCCAGCAGCGTTTCTAGCGGGAGCTCCACCGGGGAGCTGTTTTTT.